Listed below are T cell receptor beta chains from one sample, sequenced in a study of identical twins. TCRdb re-called the 5' RACE reads with MiXCR, one entry per CDR3 protein. The data contain about 900,000 distinct CDR3 sequences, 9% to 15% of them singletons. This sample also belongs to another study, concerning yellow fever vaccine responses in identical twins.

The sample was PBMCs. These receptors were collected from a woman younger than 30 in good health. CDR3s include the opening cysteine and the closing phenylalanine or tryptophan. Each record gives: clone size, J gene, D gene, V gene, CDR3 DNA, CDR3 protein. A D gene is named only where the DNA matches it firmly. Not every row has a clone size; where given, it reads once, few, many or a size class.

clone_size: few; j_call: TRBJ2-7; d_call: TRBD2; v_call: TRBV7-8; cdr3_nt: TGTGCCAGCAGCTTAGTCACTAGCGGGAGCTTCTACGAGCAGTACTTC; cdr3_aa: CASSLVTSGSFYEQYF
clone_size: many; j_call: TRBJ2-2; d_call: NA; v_call: TRBV29-1; cdr3_nt: TGCAGCGTTGAAGGGCCTTGGACAGCCCCCGGGGAGCTGTTTTTT; cdr3_aa: CSVEGPWTAPGELFF
clone_size: few; j_call: TRBJ2-3; d_call: TRBD2; v_call: TRBV29-1; cdr3_nt: TGCAGCGTTGAAGACGAAGCGGGAGCAGATACGCAGTATTTT; cdr3_aa: CSVEDEAGADTQYF
clone_size: few; j_call: TRBJ1-1; d_call: NA; v_call: TRBV6-1; cdr3_nt: TGTGCCAGCAGTAGCCCTTCCGCTTTCTTT; cdr3_aa: CASSSPSAFF
clone_size: NA; j_call: TRBJ2-5; d_call: NA; v_call: TRBV19; cdr3_nt: TGTGCCAGTAGCCGACCGGGGGTACCAGAGACCCAGTACTTC; cdr3_aa: CASSRPGVPETQYF
clone_size: NA; j_call: TRBJ1-2; d_call: NA; v_call: TRBV7-8; cdr3_nt: TGTGCCAGCAGCTCGCACAACGGGGGCGTCTATGGCTACACCTTC; cdr3_aa: CASSSHNGGVYGYTF
clone_size: few; j_call: TRBJ1-5; d_call: NA; v_call: TRBV15; cdr3_nt: TGTGCCACGTCCCAGTATAGCAATCAGCCCCAGCATTTT; cdr3_aa: CATSQYSNQPQHF
clone_size: NA; j_call: TRBJ2-1; d_call: NA; v_call: TRBV20-1; cdr3_nt: TGCAGTGCTAGAGGCGGCCCTAGCGACTTCAGATTTAGCTCCTACAATGAGCAGTTCTTC; cdr3_aa: CSARGGPSDFRFSSYNEQFF
clone_size: NA; j_call: TRBJ1-2; d_call: TRBD1; v_call: TRBV19; cdr3_nt: TGTGCCAGTAGTACAACGGACAGGGCGGGAGGCTACACCTTC; cdr3_aa: CASSTTDRAGGYTF
clone_size: NA; j_call: TRBJ2-1; d_call: TRBD2; v_call: TRBV6-2/TRBV6-3; cdr3_nt: TGTGCCAGCAGCCTACACCTTAGCGGGACCTACAATGAGCAGTTCTTC; cdr3_aa: CASSLHLSGTYNEQFF
clone_size: few; j_call: TRBJ2-7; d_call: NA; v_call: TRBV29-1; cdr3_nt: TGCAGCGCTTCCCCTACGGGAGAGCTTTACGAGCAGTACTTC; cdr3_aa: CSASPTGELYEQYF
clone_size: few; j_call: TRBJ2-7; d_call: NA; v_call: TRBV4-2; cdr3_nt: TGTGCCAGCAGCCAACTCGCTTGGGGCGAGCAGTACTTC; cdr3_aa: CASSQLAWGEQYF
clone_size: few; j_call: TRBJ2-1; d_call: NA; v_call: TRBV24-1; cdr3_nt: TGTGCCACCAGCTCGGGTCACAGGGAATTTGTGGATGAGCAGTTCTTC; cdr3_aa: CATSSGHREFVDEQFF
clone_size: few; j_call: TRBJ1-1; d_call: NA; v_call: TRBV11-2; cdr3_nt: TGTGCCAGCAGCTTAGATATTGGCTACACTGAAGCTTTCTTT; cdr3_aa: CASSLDIGYTEAFF
clone_size: NA; j_call: TRBJ2-1; d_call: TRBD1; v_call: TRBV25-1; cdr3_nt: TGTGCCAGCAGTGATTCCGGGACAGGACGCAATGAGCAGTTCTTC; cdr3_aa: CASSDSGTGRNEQFF
clone_size: NA; j_call: TRBJ2-5; d_call: NA; v_call: TRBV20-1; cdr3_nt: TGCAGTGCGGGGGGGCCCGGCAAAGAGACCCAGTACTTC; cdr3_aa: CSAGGPGKETQYF
clone_size: NA; j_call: TRBJ1-5; d_call: NA; v_call: TRBV20-1; cdr3_nt: TGCAGTGCTATTGGGGGTCAATCCCCATATCAGCCCCAGCATTTT; cdr3_aa: CSAIGGQSPYQPQHF
clone_size: few; j_call: TRBJ2-7; d_call: NA; v_call: TRBV12-3/TRBV12-4; cdr3_nt: TGTGCCAGCAGTCCCTTAGTTCATTACGAGCAGTACTTC; cdr3_aa: CASSPLVHYEQYF
clone_size: few; j_call: TRBJ2-1; d_call: TRBD2; v_call: TRBV28; cdr3_nt: TGTGCCAGCAGACCCCCGTCCGGGACTAGCGGGGGGGGGGAGTTCTTC; cdr3_aa: CASRPPSGTSGGGEFF
clone_size: few; j_call: TRBJ2-1; d_call: TRBD2; v_call: TRBV24-1; cdr3_nt: TGTGCCACCAGTGACCCTAGCGGGAGAGGGTACAATGAGCAGTTCTTC; cdr3_aa: CATSDPSGRGYNEQFF
clone_size: NA; j_call: TRBJ2-7; d_call: NA; v_call: TRBV25-1; cdr3_nt: TGTGCCAGCAGTGAAACAGGGTTCGACGAGCAGTACTTC; cdr3_aa: CASSETGFDEQYF
clone_size: NA; j_call: TRBJ2-5; d_call: NA; v_call: TRBV5-1; cdr3_nt: TGCGCCAGCAGCCGGAAGGGTGACGAAGAAGAGACCCAGTACTTC; cdr3_aa: CASSRKGDEEETQYF
clone_size: NA; j_call: TRBJ1-2; d_call: NA; v_call: TRBV19; cdr3_nt: TGTGCCAGTAGTATCCGGGGGATCAGGGCCGAAGATGGCTACACCTTC; cdr3_aa: CASSIRGIRAEDGYTF
clone_size: NA; j_call: TRBJ1-4; d_call: NA; v_call: TRBV11-1; cdr3_nt: TGTGCCAGCAGCTTAAAGACAGGCATTTCTATTACAACTAATGAAAAACTGTTTTTT; cdr3_aa: CASSLKTGISITTNEKLFF
clone_size: many; j_call: TRBJ2-5; d_call: NA; v_call: TRBV5-5; cdr3_nt: TGTGCCAGCAGCTTGAAACTCGGTTCGGAGACCCAGTACTTC; cdr3_aa: CASSLKLGSETQYF
clone_size: NA; j_call: TRBJ2-6; d_call: NA; v_call: TRBV10-3; cdr3_nt: TGTGCCATCAGCGCAGGGCCTGGGGCCAACGTCCTGACTTTC; cdr3_aa: CAISAGPGANVLTF
clone_size: NA; j_call: TRBJ1-5; d_call: NA; v_call: TRBV6-1; cdr3_nt: TGTGCCAGCAGCGGACATTCATATAGCAATCAGCCCCAGCATTTT; cdr3_aa: CASSGHSYSNQPQHF
clone_size: NA; j_call: TRBJ2-3; d_call: TRBD2; v_call: TRBV7-9; cdr3_nt: TGTGCCAGCAGCTTACCCCTAGCGGGACCCACAGATACGCAGTATTTT; cdr3_aa: CASSLPLAGPTDTQYF
clone_size: few; j_call: TRBJ1-1; d_call: NA; v_call: TRBV19; cdr3_nt: TGTGCCAGTAGTCCACAGGGATGGACTGAAGCTTTCTTT; cdr3_aa: CASSPQGWTEAFF
clone_size: few; j_call: TRBJ1-6; d_call: NA; v_call: TRBV6-1; cdr3_nt: TGTGCCAGCAGGCCCGACCGCGAGGGAAAAGTTTCACCCCTCCACTTT; cdr3_aa: CASRPDREGKVSPLHF
clone_size: few; j_call: TRBJ2-5; d_call: NA; v_call: TRBV5-1; cdr3_nt: TGCGCCAGCAGGGACCGAAGGGGAGGAGAGACCCAGTACTTC; cdr3_aa: CASRDRRGGETQYF
clone_size: NA; j_call: TRBJ2-3; d_call: TRBD1; v_call: TRBV3-1; cdr3_nt: TGTGCCAGCAGCCAAACAGGGGGCGAAGTAACAGATACGCAGTATTTT; cdr3_aa: CASSQTGGEVTDTQYF
clone_size: NA; j_call: TRBJ1-1; d_call: TRBD1; v_call: TRBV2; cdr3_nt: TGTGCCAGCCCGACAGGGGGCCTCTACATGAACACTGAAGCTTTCTTT; cdr3_aa: CASPTGGLYMNTEAFF
clone_size: few; j_call: TRBJ1-6; d_call: TRBD1; v_call: TRBV7-9; cdr3_nt: TGTGCCAGCAGCGGACAGGGAAGTACACCCCTCCACTTT; cdr3_aa: CASSGQGSTPLHF
clone_size: few; j_call: TRBJ1-2; d_call: NA; v_call: TRBV6-1; cdr3_nt: TGTGCCAGCACCCCCTTTGGGGTGGGTAACTATGGCTACACCTTC; cdr3_aa: CASTPFGVGNYGYTF
clone_size: many; j_call: TRBJ1-1; d_call: NA; v_call: TRBV5-1; cdr3_nt: TGCGCCAGCAGCCGCGGACAGATTATGAACACTGAAGCTTTCTTT; cdr3_aa: CASSRGQIMNTEAFF
clone_size: NA; j_call: TRBJ2-1; d_call: TRBD1; v_call: TRBV2; cdr3_nt: TGTGCCAGTAAGACAGGGGGCGGTTACAATGAGCAGTTCTTC; cdr3_aa: CASKTGGGYNEQFF
clone_size: NA; j_call: TRBJ2-5; d_call: NA; v_call: TRBV18; cdr3_nt: TGTGCCAGCTCACCAGGTCTAACGGGAGACTCATGGACCCAGTACTTC; cdr3_aa: CASSPGLTGDSWTQYF
clone_size: few; j_call: TRBJ2-7; d_call: TRBD1; v_call: TRBV12-5; cdr3_nt: TGTGCTAGTGGCCTGGGACAGGGTTATTACGAGCAGTACTTC; cdr3_aa: CASGLGQGYYEQYF
clone_size: few; j_call: TRBJ2-1; d_call: NA; v_call: TRBV12-3/TRBV12-4; cdr3_nt: TGTGCCAGCAGTGCTTCCCTGGGCCAGGGAGTCAATGAGCAGTTCTTC; cdr3_aa: CASSASLGQGVNEQFF
clone_size: few; j_call: TRBJ2-7; d_call: NA; v_call: TRBV7-6; cdr3_nt: TGTGTCAGCAGCTTGGGTCCAGAGACCTACGAGCAGTACTTC; cdr3_aa: CVSSLGPETYEQYF
clone_size: NA; j_call: TRBJ2-7; d_call: TRBD1; v_call: TRBV7-3; cdr3_nt: TGTGCCAGCAGCAAAGGGACAGGGGAGCACGACGAGCAGTACTTC; cdr3_aa: CASSKGTGEHDEQYF
clone_size: few; j_call: TRBJ1-2; d_call: NA; v_call: TRBV11-2; cdr3_nt: TGTGCCAGCAAACTAAACTATGGCTACACCTTC; cdr3_aa: CASKLNYGYTF
clone_size: NA; j_call: TRBJ2-7; d_call: NA; v_call: TRBV11-2; cdr3_nt: TGTGCCACCAGCTTAAACCCTAGCGCTACCTACGAGCAGTACTTC; cdr3_aa: CATSLNPSATYEQYF
clone_size: NA; j_call: TRBJ2-7; d_call: NA; v_call: TRBV29-1; cdr3_nt: TGCAGCGCCGCCGGCCAGAAGACCTACGAGCAGTACTTC; cdr3_aa: CSAAGQKTYEQYF
clone_size: many; j_call: TRBJ1-1; d_call: TRBD1; v_call: TRBV7-9; cdr3_nt: TGTGCCAGCAGCTTAGAAACGGGAGGGGGCGACGCTGAAGCTTTCTTT; cdr3_aa: CASSLETGGGDAEAFF
clone_size: many; j_call: TRBJ2-3; d_call: TRBD2; v_call: TRBV3-1; cdr3_nt: TGTGCCAGCAGCCAAATTAGCGGGGGCACAGATACGCAGTATTTT; cdr3_aa: CASSQISGGTDTQYF
clone_size: NA; j_call: TRBJ2-7; d_call: TRBD1; v_call: TRBV10-3; cdr3_nt: TGTGCCATCAGCAACGGGACAGGGTACGAGCAGTACTTC; cdr3_aa: CAISNGTGYEQYF
clone_size: many; j_call: TRBJ1-1; d_call: NA; v_call: TRBV12-3/TRBV12-4; cdr3_nt: TGTGCCAGCAGTTTTGCGGGGGGGAACACTGAAGCTTTCTTT; cdr3_aa: CASSFAGGNTEAFF
clone_size: few; j_call: TRBJ2-1; d_call: NA; v_call: TRBV14; cdr3_nt: TGTGCCAGCAGCCAGACAGCGGGCCTGTTCTACAATGAGCAGTTCTTC; cdr3_aa: CASSQTAGLFYNEQFF
clone_size: NA; j_call: TRBJ2-5; d_call: NA; v_call: TRBV28; cdr3_nt: TGTGCCAGCAGGGAAGGGGGGACACTATACCAAGAGACCCAGTACTTC; cdr3_aa: CASREGGTLYQETQYF
clone_size: many; j_call: TRBJ2-1; d_call: NA; v_call: TRBV5-1; cdr3_nt: TGCGCCAGCAGCTTGGCCCCAGGGGGGAAGGGCCACAATGAGCAGTTCTTC; cdr3_aa: CASSLAPGGKGHNEQFF
clone_size: NA; j_call: TRBJ1-2; d_call: NA; v_call: TRBV5-6; cdr3_nt: TGTGCCAGCAGCTTGGAGGCCTATGGCTACACCTTC; cdr3_aa: CASSLEAYGYTF
clone_size: NA; j_call: TRBJ1-1; d_call: NA; v_call: TRBV24-1; cdr3_nt: TGTGCCACAAGAGACAAAGCCGGGACTTTCGTTTTTTCTGAAGCTTTCTTT; cdr3_aa: CATRDKAGTFVFSEAFF
clone_size: NA; j_call: TRBJ2-1; d_call: NA; v_call: TRBV6-1; cdr3_nt: TGTGCCAGTGCAAGCTCGGCCTACAATGAGCAGTTCTTC; cdr3_aa: CASASSAYNEQFF